The present entry profiles one TCR beta chain with its context. The protocol was immunoSEQ multiplex PCR, while the TCRdb copy is restricted to in-frame clones and leaves out a portion. The table has under 400,000 clones, around 87% seen once. The record originates from a study of blood T cell repertoires in COVID-19. The V and J ends lost 4 bases and 6 bases, in that order; junction bases with no gene match: 5. Germline CDR1 reads SGHTS; CDR2 reads YDEGEE. The CDR3 runs 14 residues. The receptor was isolated from a man aged 40-55 years in a cohort exposed to, infected with or recovered from COVID-19 (not recorded which). The material sequenced was PBMCs or T cells enriched from blood (not recorded which). This sequence joins TRBV5-8 and TRBJ1-5; 9 nucleotides align to TRBD1. The CDR3: CASSLTGGFQPQHF. Here the CDR3 DNA reads TGTGCCAGCAGCCTGACAGGGGGTTTTCAGCCCCAGCATTTT.